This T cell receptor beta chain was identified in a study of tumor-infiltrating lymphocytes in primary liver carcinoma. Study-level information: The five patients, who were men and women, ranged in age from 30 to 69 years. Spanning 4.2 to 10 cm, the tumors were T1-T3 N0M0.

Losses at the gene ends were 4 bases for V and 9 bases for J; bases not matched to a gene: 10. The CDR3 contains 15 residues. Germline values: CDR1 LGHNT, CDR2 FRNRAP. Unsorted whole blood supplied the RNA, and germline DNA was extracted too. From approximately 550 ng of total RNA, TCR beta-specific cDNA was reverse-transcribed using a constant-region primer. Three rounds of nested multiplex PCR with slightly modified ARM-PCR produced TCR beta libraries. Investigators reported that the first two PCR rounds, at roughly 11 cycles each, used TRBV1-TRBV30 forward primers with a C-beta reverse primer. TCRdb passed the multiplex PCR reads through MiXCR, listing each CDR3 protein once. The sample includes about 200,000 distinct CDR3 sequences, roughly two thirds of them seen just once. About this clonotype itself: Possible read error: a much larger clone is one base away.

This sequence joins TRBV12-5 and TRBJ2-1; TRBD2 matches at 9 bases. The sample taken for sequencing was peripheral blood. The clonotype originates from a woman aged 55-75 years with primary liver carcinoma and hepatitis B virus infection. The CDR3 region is CASGSRLADLSEQFF. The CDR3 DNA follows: TGTGCTAGTGGTTCACGACTAGCGGACCTCAGTGAGCAGTTCTTC.